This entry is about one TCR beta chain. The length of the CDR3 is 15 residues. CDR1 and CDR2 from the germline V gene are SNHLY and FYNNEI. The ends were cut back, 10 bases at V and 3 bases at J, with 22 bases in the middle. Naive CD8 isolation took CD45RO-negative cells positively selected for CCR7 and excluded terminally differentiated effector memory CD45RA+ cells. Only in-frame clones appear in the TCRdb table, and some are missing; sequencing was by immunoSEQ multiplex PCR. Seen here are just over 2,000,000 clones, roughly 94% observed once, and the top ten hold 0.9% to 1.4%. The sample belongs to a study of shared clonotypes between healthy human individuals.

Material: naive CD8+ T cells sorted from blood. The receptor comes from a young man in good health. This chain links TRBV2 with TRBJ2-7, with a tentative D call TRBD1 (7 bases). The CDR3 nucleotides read TGTGCCACCCAGGGGGGTCGGCAGGGACTCTACGAGCAGTACTTC. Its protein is CATQGGRQGLYEQYF.